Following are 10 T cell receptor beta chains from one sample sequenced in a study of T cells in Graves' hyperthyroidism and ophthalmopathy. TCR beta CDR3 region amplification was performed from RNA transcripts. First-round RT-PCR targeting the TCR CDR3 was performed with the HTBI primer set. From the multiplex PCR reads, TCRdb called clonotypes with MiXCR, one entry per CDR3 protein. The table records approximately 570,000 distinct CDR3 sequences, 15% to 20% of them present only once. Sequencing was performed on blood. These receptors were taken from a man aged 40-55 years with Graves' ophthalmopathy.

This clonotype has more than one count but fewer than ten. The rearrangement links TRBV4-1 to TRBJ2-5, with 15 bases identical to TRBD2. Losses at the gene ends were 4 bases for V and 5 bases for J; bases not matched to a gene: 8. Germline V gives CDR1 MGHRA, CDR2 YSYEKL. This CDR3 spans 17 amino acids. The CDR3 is CASSRGLAGGSVETQYF. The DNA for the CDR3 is TGCGCCAGCAGCCGTGGACTAGCGGGGGGGTCTGTGGAGACCCAGTACTTC.

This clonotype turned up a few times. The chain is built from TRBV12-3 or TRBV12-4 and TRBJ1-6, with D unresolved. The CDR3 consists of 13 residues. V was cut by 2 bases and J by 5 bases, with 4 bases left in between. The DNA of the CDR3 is TGTGCCAGCAGTTTAAGCAATAATTCACCCCTCCACTTT. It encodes CASSLSNNSPLHF.

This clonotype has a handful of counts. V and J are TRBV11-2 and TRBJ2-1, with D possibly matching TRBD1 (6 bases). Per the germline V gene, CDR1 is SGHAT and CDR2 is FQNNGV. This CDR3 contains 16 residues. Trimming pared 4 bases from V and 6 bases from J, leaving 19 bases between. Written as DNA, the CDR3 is TGTGCCAGCAGCTATGGTACAGGGCGAGTAGGCAATGAGCAGTTCTTC. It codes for CASSYGTGRVGNEQFF.

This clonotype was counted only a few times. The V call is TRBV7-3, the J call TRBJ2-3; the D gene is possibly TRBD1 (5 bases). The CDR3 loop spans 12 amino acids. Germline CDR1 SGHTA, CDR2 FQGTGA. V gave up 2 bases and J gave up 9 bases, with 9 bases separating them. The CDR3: CASSLDSSTQYF. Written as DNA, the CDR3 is TGTGCCAGCAGCTTAGACAGTTCGACGCAGTATTTT.

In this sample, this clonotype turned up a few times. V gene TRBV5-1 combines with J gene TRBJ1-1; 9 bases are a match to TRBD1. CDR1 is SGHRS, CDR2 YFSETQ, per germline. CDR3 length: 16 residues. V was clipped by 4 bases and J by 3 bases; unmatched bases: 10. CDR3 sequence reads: CASSLRTGATDTEAFF. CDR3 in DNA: TGCGCCAGCAGCCTCAGGACAGGGGCGACGGACACTGAAGCTTTCTTT.

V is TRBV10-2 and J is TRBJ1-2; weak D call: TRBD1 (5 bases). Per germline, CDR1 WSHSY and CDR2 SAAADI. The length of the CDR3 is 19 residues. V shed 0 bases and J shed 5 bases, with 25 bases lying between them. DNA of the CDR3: TGCGCCAGCAGTGAGTCAAGAGATCTCCGGGCCCCAAGGGGATATGGCTACACCTTC. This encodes CASSESRDLRAPRGYGYTF.

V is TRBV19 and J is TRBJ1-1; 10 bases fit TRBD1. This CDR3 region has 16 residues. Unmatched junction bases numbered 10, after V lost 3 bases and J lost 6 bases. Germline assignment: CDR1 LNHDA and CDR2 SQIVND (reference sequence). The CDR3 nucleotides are TGTGCCAGTAGTATTGACTGGAGACAGGGGGCCTCTGAAGCTTTCTTT. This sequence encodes CASSIDWRQGASEAFF.

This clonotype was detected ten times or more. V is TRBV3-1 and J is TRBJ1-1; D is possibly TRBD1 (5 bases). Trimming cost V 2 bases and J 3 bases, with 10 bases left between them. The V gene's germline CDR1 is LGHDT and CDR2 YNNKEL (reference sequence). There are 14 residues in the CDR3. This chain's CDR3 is CASSQRRGHTEAFF. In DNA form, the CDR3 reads TGTGCCAGCAGCCAACGGAGGGGACACACTGAAGCTTTCTTT.

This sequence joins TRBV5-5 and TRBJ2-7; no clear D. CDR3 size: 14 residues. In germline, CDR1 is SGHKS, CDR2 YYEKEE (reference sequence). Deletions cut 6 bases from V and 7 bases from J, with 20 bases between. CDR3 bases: TGTGCCAGCAACCTTCTTGGGATTTCGGAAGAGCAGTACTTC. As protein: CASNLLGISEEQYF.

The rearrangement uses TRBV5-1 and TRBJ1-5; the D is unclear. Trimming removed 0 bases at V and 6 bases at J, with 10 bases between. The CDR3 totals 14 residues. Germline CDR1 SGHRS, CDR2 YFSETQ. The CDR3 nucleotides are TGCGCCAGCAGCTTGGGAGAGGGAGGTCAGCCCCAGCATTTT. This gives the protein CASSLGEGGQPQHF.